These T cell receptor beta chains were read from a single sample in a study of blood T cell repertoires in COVID-19. The table came from immunoSEQ multiplex PCR; TCRdb's copy has only in-frame clones and leaves some out. The sample includes roughly 200,000 clones, about 83% of them seen just once. Sequenced sample: peripheral blood. The receptors here all came from a man aged 60 to 75 who had recovered from COVID-19. The CDR3 runs from the conserved cysteine through the conserved F or W. A D gene is named only where the DNA matches it firmly. Where a row states a size, it is once, few, many or the class of an expanded clone; other rows omit it.

d_gene	abundance	j_gene	v_gene	len	CDR3aa	CDR3nt
.	.	TRBJ1-2	TRBV7-2	13	CASSLGGVYGYTF	TGTGCCAGCAGCTTAGGGGGGGTCTATGGCTACACCTTC
.	.	TRBJ1-1	TRBV10-2	15	CASYDEAGPNTEAFF	TGCGCCAGCTACGATGAGGCGGGCCCGAACACTGAAGCTTTCTTT
.	.	TRBJ1-1	TRBV12-3/TRBV12-4	13	CASSQQGWRKAFF	TGTGCCAGCAGTCAACAGGGTTGGAGGAAAGCTTTCTTT
TRBD1	.	TRBJ1-1	TRBV7-3	13	CASSLGTVTEAFF	TGTGCCAGCAGCTTGGGGACAGTAACTGAAGCTTTCTTT
.	.	TRBJ2-5	TRBV5-1	14	CASSLDSDFETQYF	TGCGCCAGCAGCTTAGACAGTGACTTCGAGACCCAGTACTTC
TRBD2	.	TRBJ2-3	TRBV7-2	16	CASSKGTSGNTDTQYF	TGTGCCAGCAGCAAAGGGACTAGCGGAAACACAGATACGCAGTATTTT
.	.	TRBJ2-6	TRBV18	13	CAFRSPGANVLTF	TGTGCCTTCCGGAGTCCGGGGGCCAACGTCCTGACTTTC
.	.	TRBJ2-5	TRBV20-1	11	CSARDLETQYF	TGCAGTGCTAGAGATCTAGAGACCCAGTACTTC
TRBD1	.	TRBJ1-5	TRBV18	13	CASSKTGGQPQHF	TGTGCCAGCTCTAAGACAGGGGGTCAGCCCCAGCATTTT
TRBD2	.	TRBJ2-3	TRBV6-5	15	CASSYSAGGTDTQYF	TGTGCCAGCAGTTACTCCGCGGGGGGGACAGATACGCAGTATTTT
.	few	TRBJ2-2	TRBV9	14	CASSPNTFTGELFF	TGTGCCAGCAGCCCAAACACCTTCACCGGGGAGCTGTTTTTT
.	.	TRBJ2-4	TRBV30	14	CAWHDRQPKNIQYF	TGTGCCTGGCACGATCGACAGCCCAAAAACATTCAGTACTTC
.	.	TRBJ2-3	TRBV30	12	CAWSSPTDTQYF	TGTGCCTGGAGTTCTCCCACAGATACGCAGTATTTT
.	.	TRBJ2-7	TRBV19	12	CASSIRGVEQYF	TGTGCCAGTAGTATCAGGGGTGTGGAGCAGTACTTC
.	.	TRBJ2-5	TRBV5-1	16	CASSLGGGARQETQYF	TGCGCCAGCAGCTTGGGTGGGGGCGCGAGGCAAGAGACCCAGTACTTC
TRBD2	.	TRBJ2-3	TRBV5-1	18	CASSLNRREAGSTDTQYF	TGCGCCAGCAGCTTGAATCGACGGGAAGCGGGGAGCACAGATACGCAGTATTTT
.	.	TRBJ1-2	TRBV28	14	CASSLARQGYGYTF	TGTGCCAGCAGTTTAGCGCGGCAGGGGTATGGCTACACCTTC
.	.	TRBJ1-1	TRBV2	14	CASSEGQGNTEAFF	TGTGCCAGCAGTGAAGGCCAGGGAAACACTGAAGCTTTCTTT
.	.	TRBJ1-3	TRBV11-2	13	CASRSARVNTIYF	TGTGCCAGCAGATCAGCGAGGGTAAACACCATATATTTT
TRBD1	once	TRBJ2-1	TRBV28	16	CASSSYRDRGGNEQFF	TGTGCCAGCAGTTCCTACCGGGACAGGGGGGGCAATGAGCAGTTCTTC
TRBD1	.	TRBJ1-3	TRBV7-2	16	CASSPGDRHSGNTIYF	TGTGCCAGCAGCCCTGGGGACAGACATTCTGGAAACACCATATATTTT
.	.	TRBJ2-5	TRBV20-1	11	CSAEFQETQYF	TGCAGTGCTGAGTTTCAAGAGACCCAGTACTTC
TRBD2	.	TRBJ2-7	TRBV6-5	14	CASRRLAGGNEQYF	TGTGCCAGCAGGAGACTAGCGGGAGGAAATGAGCAGTACTTC
TRBD1	few	TRBJ1-1	TRBV19	13	CASSTQGGTEAFF	TGTGCCAGTAGTACGCAGGGGGGCACTGAAGCTTTCTTT
TRBD1	.	TRBJ2-1	TRBV19	16	CASSIGGQGLINEQFF	TGTGCCAGTAGTATAGGAGGACAGGGTCTCATCAATGAGCAGTTCTTC
.	.	TRBJ1-1	TRBV28	14	CASIPGSNPTEAFF	TGTGCCAGCATTCCCGGGTCAAACCCCACTGAAGCTTTCTTT
TRBD2	.	TRBJ2-3	TRBV2	20	CARAVEPGLAAPSLTDTQYF	TGTGCCAGAGCCGTCGAACCGGGACTAGCGGCCCCCAGCCTCACAGATACGCAGTATTTT
.	.	TRBJ1-6	TRBV4-1	16	CASSQGGTPNNSPLHF	TGCGCCAGCAGCCAAGGAGGCACACCTAATAATTCACCCCTCCACTTT
.	.	TRBJ2-1	TRBV3-1/TRBV3-2	16	CASSQDSRPLYNEQFF	TGTGCCAGCAGCCAAGATAGTCGTCCTCTATACAATGAGCAGTTCTTC
.	.	TRBJ2-4	TRBV7-2	14	CASSQAVAKNIQYF	TGTGCCAGCAGCCAAGCGGTCGCCAAAAACATTCAGTACTTC
TRBD2	few	TRBJ2-7	TRBV14	14	CASSQNVGGYEQYF	TGTGCCAGCAGCCAGAACGTCGGGGGGTACGAGCAGTACTTC
.	.	TRBJ1-2	TRBV6-4	13	CASSDRGGYGYTF	TGTGCCAGCAGTGACCGGGGAGGCTATGGCTACACCTTC
TRBD1	.	TRBJ2-1	TRBV5-1	16	CASSPGRGQGANEQFF	TGCGCCAGCAGCCCGGGTCGGGGACAGGGGGCAAATGAGCAGTTCTTC
TRBD1	.	TRBJ1-3	TRBV7-6	14	CASSLRGPGNTIYF	TGTGCCAGCAGCTTGAGGGGGCCAGGAAACACCATATATTTT
.	.	TRBJ1-2	TRBV10-3	15	CAISEREGETYGYTF	TGTGCCATCAGTGAGCGGGAGGGGGAAACCTATGGCTACACCTTC
TRBD1	.	TRBJ1-5	TRBV19	15	CASSSTTGFNQPQHF	TGTGCCAGTAGTTCGACGACAGGGTTCAATCAGCCCCAGCATTTT
.	.	TRBJ2-1	TRBV7-2	15	CASSLGDWAGGEQFF	TGTGCCAGCAGCTTAGGGGACTGGGCGGGCGGTGAGCAGTTCTTC
TRBD1	.	TRBJ2-7	TRBV18	13	CASSPSGGDEQYF	TGTGCCAGCTCACCTTCAGGGGGTGACGAGCAGTACTTC
.	.	TRBJ1-3	TRBV25-1	13	CASSRVGGNTIYF	TGTGCCAGCAGCAGGGTGGGAGGAAACACCATATATTTT
.	.	TRBJ2-7	TRBV7-2	15	CASSAGILYAYEQYF	TGTGCCAGCAGCGCAGGGATTTTATATGCCTACGAGCAGTACTTC
TRBD2	.	TRBJ2-3	TRBV2	17	CASRGGSGGFFTDTQYF	TGTGCCAGCCGTGGGGGTAGCGGGGGATTTTTCACAGATACGCAGTATTTT
TRBD2	.	TRBJ2-3	TRBV7-2	16	CASSPTGLASPYPGYF	TGTGCCAGCAGCCCAACGGGACTAGCGAGCCCCTATCCTGGGTATTTT
.	.	TRBJ1-4	TRBV11-2	14	CASSFPQENEKLFF	TGTGCCAGCAGCTTTCCACAGGAAAATGAAAAACTGTTTTTT
.	.	TRBJ1-5	TRBV6-5	15	CASSSQGMVSMPQHF	TGTGCCAGCTCATCACAGGGAATGGTCTCCATGCCCCAGCATTTT
.	.	TRBJ1-1	TRBV4-2	15	CASSQVVASYTEAFF	TGTGCCAGCAGCCAGGTCGTGGCTTCGTACACTGAAGCTTTCTTT